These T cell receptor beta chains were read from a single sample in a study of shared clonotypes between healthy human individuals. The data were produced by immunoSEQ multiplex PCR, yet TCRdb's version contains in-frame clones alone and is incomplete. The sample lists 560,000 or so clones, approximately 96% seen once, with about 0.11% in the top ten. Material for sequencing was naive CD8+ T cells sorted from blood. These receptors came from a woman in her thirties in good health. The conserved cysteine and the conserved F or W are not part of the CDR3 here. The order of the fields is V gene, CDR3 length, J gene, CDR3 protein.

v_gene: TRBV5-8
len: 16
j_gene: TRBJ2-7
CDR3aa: ASSFNTFAGAGILEQY

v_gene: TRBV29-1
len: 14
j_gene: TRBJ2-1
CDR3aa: SVGGTSGRDYNEQF

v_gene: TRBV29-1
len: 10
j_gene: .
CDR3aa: SVGPEKYEQY

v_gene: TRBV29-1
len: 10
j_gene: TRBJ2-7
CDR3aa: SVEAEGYEQY

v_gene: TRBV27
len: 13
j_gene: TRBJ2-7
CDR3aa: ASSSGTSGSYEQY

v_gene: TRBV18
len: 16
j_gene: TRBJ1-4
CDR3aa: ASSPEGAHSPTNEKLF

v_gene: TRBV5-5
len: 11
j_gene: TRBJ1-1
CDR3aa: ASSSLRNTEAF

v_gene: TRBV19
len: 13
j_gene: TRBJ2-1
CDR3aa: ASNEREGLMDEQF

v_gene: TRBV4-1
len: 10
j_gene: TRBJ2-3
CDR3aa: ASSQADFTQY

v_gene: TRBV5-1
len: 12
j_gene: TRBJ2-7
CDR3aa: ASSRGLAGVEQY

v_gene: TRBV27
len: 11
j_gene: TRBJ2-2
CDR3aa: ASSFGETGELF

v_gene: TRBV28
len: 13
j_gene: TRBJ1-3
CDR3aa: ASSPYPYEGNTIY

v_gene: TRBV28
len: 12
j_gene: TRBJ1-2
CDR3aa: ASSLRTGAGGYT

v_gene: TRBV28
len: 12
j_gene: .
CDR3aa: ASSLGRLSYEQY

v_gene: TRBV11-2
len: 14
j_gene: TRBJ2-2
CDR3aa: ASSWGLAGKGGELF

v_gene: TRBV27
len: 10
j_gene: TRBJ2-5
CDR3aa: ASRHQGETQY

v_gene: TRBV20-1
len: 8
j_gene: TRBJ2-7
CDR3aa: SASQGTEY

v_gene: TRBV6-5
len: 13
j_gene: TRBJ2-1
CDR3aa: ASSSGTGKNNEQF

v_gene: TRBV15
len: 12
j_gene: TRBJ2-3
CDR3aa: ATSQGGFTDTQY

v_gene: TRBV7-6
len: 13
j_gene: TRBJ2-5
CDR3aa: ASSLEPVGRETQY

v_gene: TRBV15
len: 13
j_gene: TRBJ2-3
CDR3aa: ATSSGQASTDTQY

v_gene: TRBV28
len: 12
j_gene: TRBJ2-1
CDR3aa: ASSPREFHNEQF

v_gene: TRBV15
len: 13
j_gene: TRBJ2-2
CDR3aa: ATSRASGDTGELF

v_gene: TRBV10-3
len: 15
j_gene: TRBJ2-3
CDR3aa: AINPGPGSSFTDTQY

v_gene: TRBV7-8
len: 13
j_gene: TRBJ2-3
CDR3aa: ASSRGSGGTDTQY